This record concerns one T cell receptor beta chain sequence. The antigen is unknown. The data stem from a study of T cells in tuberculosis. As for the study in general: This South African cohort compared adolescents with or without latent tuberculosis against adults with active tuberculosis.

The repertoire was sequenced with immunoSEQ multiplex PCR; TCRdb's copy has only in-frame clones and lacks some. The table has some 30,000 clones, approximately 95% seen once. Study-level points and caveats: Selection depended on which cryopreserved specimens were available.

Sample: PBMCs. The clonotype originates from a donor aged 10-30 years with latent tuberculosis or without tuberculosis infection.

The CDR3 sequence is CASSSSSGTNNEQFF. CDR3 in DNA: TGCGCCAGCAGCTCTTCTAGCGGGACCAACAATGAGCAGTTCTTC. The rearrangement joins TRBV5-1 to TRBJ2-1; 9 bases agree with TRBD2. With 3 bases clipped from V and 5 bases from J, the junction kept 6 bases outside the gene matches. The CDR3 runs to 15 residues. CDR1 is SGHRS, CDR2 YFSETQ, per germline.